The 15 T cell receptor beta chains below were found in one sample sequenced in a study of shared clonotypes between healthy human individuals. Assay used: immunoSEQ multiplex PCR; TCRdb lists only in-frame clones, some missing. The data contain 1.5 million to 2.5 million clones, approximately 94% of them singletons. Naivety among CD8 cells was defined by CD45RO negativity and positive CCR7 selection, thereby excluding terminally differentiated effector memory CD45RA+ cells. Sequenced material: naive CD8+ T cells sorted from blood. The receptor source for this set is a man aged 18 to 29 in good health.

This chain joins TRBV27 and TRBJ2-7, with 9 bases identical to TRBD1. This CDR3 has 16 residues. The junction had 16 bases not matched to a gene; V was cut back by 4 bases and J by 9 bases. Per germline, CDR1 MNHEY and CDR2 SMNVEV (reference sequence). In DNA form, the CDR3 reads TGTGCCAGCAGTTCTCCGCCGGGACAGGGCCCTCCAGGGCAGTACTTC. Its protein product is CASSSPPGQGPPGQYF.

The rearrangement links TRBV29-1 to TRBJ2-3; TRBD2 agrees at 8 bases. The J segment lost 2 bases and the V segment lost 7 bases, leaving 20 bases of the junction unmatched. Germline values: CDR1 SQVTM, CDR2 ANQGSEA. The CDR3 spans 18 residues. In nucleotides, the CDR3 is TGCAGCGCCGAAGGGGCGGCTAGCGGGCCAACTCTCACAGATACGCAGTATTTT. Amino acid sequence: CSAEGAASGPTLTDTQYF.

CDR3 amino acids: CASSGRDSSYEQYF. CDR3 DNA: TGTGCCAGCAGCGGCCGGGACAGCTCCTACGAGCAGTACTTC. The chain employs TRBV5-4 and TRBJ2-7; 7 bases are shared with TRBD1. V gave up 4 bases and J gave up 0 bases; unmatched junction bases: 4. The germline gives CDR1 SGHNT, CDR2 YYREEE (reference sequence). The CDR3 loop spans 14 amino acids.

V and J are TRBV19 and TRBJ1-2; TRBD1 matches at 8 bases. Germline CDR1 is LNHDA and CDR2 is SQIVND (reference sequence). The V segment lost 10 bases and the J segment 4 bases; nucleotides outside the gene matches: 14. The CDR3 loop spans 15 amino acids. CDR3 region: CAIRTGTGDFYGYTF. CDR3 nucleotides: TGTGCCATCAGGACGGGGACAGGAGACTTCTATGGCTACACCTTC.

The chain's CDR3 is CASSPSGRGWDEQFF. Here the CDR3 DNA reads TGTGCCAGCAGCCCGTCGGGACGAGGGTGGGATGAGCAGTTCTTC. The V call is TRBV7-6, the J call TRBJ2-1, with D possibly called TRBD1 or TRBD2 (5 bases each). CDR3 length: 15 residues. Deletions cut 5 bases from V and 8 bases from J, with 19 bases between. Germline V gives CDR1 SGHVS, CDR2 FNYEAQ.

The V and J genes are TRBV2 and TRBJ2-7; D gene uncertain. The germline gives CDR1 SNHLY, CDR2 FYNNEI. This CDR3 is built from 14 residues. Trimming took 4 bases from V and 2 from J, leaving 12 bases between them. CDR3 loop: CASSVTEFTYEQYF. Written as DNA, the CDR3 is TGTGCCAGCAGTGTAACGGAATTCACCTACGAGCAGTACTTC.

The rearrangement joins TRBV7-9 to TRBJ2-7; a possible D gene is TRBD2 (6 bases). V was shortened by 3 bases and J by 4 bases, with 13 bases between the two germline ends. Germline V gene lookup returns CDR1 SEHNR and CDR2 FQNEAQ (reference sequence). This CDR3 has 14 residues. CDR3 sequence: CASSLEDYTYEQYF. The CDR3 coding sequence is TGTGCCAGCAGCTTGGAGGACTATACTTACGAGCAGTACTTC.

The chain uses TRBV6-1 and TRBJ2-3; TRBD2 aligns across 8 bases. The CDR3 is 18 residues long. V shed 4 bases and J 5 bases; nucleotides not matched to a gene: 17. Germline loops: CDR1 MNHNS, CDR2 SASEGT. CDR3 protein: CASSGPYERGPWGDTQYF. DNA for the CDR3: TGTGCCAGCAGTGGCCCTTATGAGCGGGGGCCCTGGGGAGATACGCAGTATTTT.

Turning to this clone: The same CDR3 arises from other DNA sequences in this sample as well. The chain combines TRBV5-4 with TRBJ2-7, with D perhaps matching TRBD1 (5 bases). V lost 2 bases to trimming and J lost 3 bases, with 9 bases between them. CDR1 is SGHNT and CDR2 is YYREEE in the germline V gene (reference sequence). This CDR3 is 13 amino acids long. The CDR3 bases are TGTGCCAGCAGCTTAGGGGCGAACTACGAGCAGTACTTC. Protein sequence: CASSLGANYEQYF.

This clone appeared once. The junction does not match germline at one end; this may be a read error. The rearrangement uses TRBV13 and TRBJ2-1; tentative D call: TRBD2 (5 bases). This CDR3 is built from 12 residues. In germline, CDR1 is PRHDT, CDR2 FYEKMQ (reference sequence). CDR3: CASSLEERQKVF. The CDR3 DNA sequence: TGTGCCAGCAGCTTGGAGGAGCGGCAGAAGGTCTTC.

This chain links TRBV7-9 with TRBJ2-7, with 12 nucleotides matching TRBD2. Looked up from germline, CDR1 is SEHNR and CDR2 is FQNEAQ (reference sequence). The ends lost 5 bases at V and 2 bases at J; junction bases unmatched: 4. The CDR3 sequence is 15 residues long. The DNA for the CDR3 is TGTGCCAGCAGCCCGCTAGCGGGAGGGACCTACGAGCAGTACTTC. Its protein is CASSPLAGGTYEQYF.

As for this clone: The same CDR3 is also encoded by other DNA sequences in this sample. CDR3 in amino acids: CASSLGLAGGHEQFF. The CDR3 DNA follows: TGTGCCAGCAGCCTCGGACTAGCGGGGGGCCATGAGCAGTTCTTC. The J gene is TRBJ2-1, the V gene TRBV7-9, with TRBD2 matching over 14 bases. This CDR3 region has 15 residues. The V segment lost 5 bases and the J segment 8 bases; nucleotides outside the gene matches: 5. Germline assignment: CDR1 SEHNR and CDR2 FQNEAQ (reference sequence).

The V call is TRBV10-1, the J call TRBJ1-1; TRBD1 matches 7 bases. The V gene's germline CDR1 is WNHNN and CDR2 SYGVQD (reference sequence). The CDR3 is 14 residues long. The junction had 9 bases not matched to a gene; V was cut back by 10 bases and J by 1 base. Here the CDR3 reads CATQYRGENTEAFF. CDR3 coding DNA: TGCGCCACCCAGTACAGGGGAGAGAACACTGAAGCTTTCTTT.

V gene TRBV5-1 combines with J gene TRBJ1-1, with D maybe TRBD1 (5 bases). The CDR3 is made up of 13 amino acids. Per germline, CDR1 SGHRS and CDR2 YFSETQ. Trimming removed 0 bases at V and 4 bases at J, with 7 bases between. CDR3 loop: CASSLDRPTEAFF. As DNA, the CDR3 is TGCGCCAGCAGCTTGGACAGGCCCACTGAAGCTTTCTTT.

V is TRBV5-1 and J is TRBJ2-7; unclear D gene. CDR1 SGHRS and CDR2 YFSETQ come from the germline V gene. The V end was cut by 2 bases, the J end by 3 bases, with 9 bases between. This CDR3 has 13 residues. DNA of the CDR3: TGCGCCAGCAGCTTATTACCTGACTACGAGCAGTACTTC. This gives the protein CASSLLPDYEQYF.